This T cell receptor beta chain was observed in a study of Tregs in tolerant kidney transplant recipients. In the study overall: Recipient cells were told from donor cells by antibody staining. Study conclusions and caveats: Expanding Tregs on activated donor B cells appeared to best identify donor-specific TCRbeta clones. No direct test of biological reproducibility was done here.

This clone was observed a few times. No antigen is known for it. The CDR3 covers 16 residues. CDR1 is SGDLS and CDR2 is YYNGEE in the germline V gene. Trimming left V 4 bases short and J 2 bases short, with 17 bases between. Data came from immunoSEQ multiplex PCR; TCRdb stores just in-frame clones and leaves some out. Of around 2,200 clones detected, roughly 42% appear once; the ten largest clones hold 7% to 8.5%. What was sequenced was Tregs from blood cultured with allogeneic cells. The source is a human donor in good health. V usage is TRBV9 and J usage is TRBJ2-3; maybe TRBD2 (5 bases). CDR3 protein: CASSPRPSRSTDTQYF. The CDR3 region has the DNA TGTGCCAGCAGCCCCCGTCCTAGCCGATCCACAGATACGCAGTATTTT.